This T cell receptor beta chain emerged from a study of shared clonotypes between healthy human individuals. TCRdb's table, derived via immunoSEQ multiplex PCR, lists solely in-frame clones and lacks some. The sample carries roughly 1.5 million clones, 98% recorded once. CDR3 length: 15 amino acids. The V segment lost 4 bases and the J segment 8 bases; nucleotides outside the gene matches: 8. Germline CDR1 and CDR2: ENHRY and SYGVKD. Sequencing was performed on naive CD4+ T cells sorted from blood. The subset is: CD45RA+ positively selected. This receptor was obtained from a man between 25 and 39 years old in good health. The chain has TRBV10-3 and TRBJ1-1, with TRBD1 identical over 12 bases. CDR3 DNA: TGTGCCATCAGTGGGACCGGGACAGGGGGCCTCGAAGCTTTCTTT. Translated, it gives CAISGTGTGGLEAFF.